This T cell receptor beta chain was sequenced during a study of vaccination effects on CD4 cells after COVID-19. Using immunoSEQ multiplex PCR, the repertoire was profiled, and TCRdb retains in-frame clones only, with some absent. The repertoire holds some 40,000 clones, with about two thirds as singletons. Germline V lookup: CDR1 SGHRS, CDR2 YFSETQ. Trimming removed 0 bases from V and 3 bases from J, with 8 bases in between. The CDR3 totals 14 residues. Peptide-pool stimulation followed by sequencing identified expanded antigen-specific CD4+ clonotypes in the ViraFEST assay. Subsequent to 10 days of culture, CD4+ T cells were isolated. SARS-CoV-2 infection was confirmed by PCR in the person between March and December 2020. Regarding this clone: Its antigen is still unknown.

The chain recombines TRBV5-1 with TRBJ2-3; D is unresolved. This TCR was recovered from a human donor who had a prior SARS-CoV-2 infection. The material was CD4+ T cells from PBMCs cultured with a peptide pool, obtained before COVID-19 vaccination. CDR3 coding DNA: TGCGCCAGCAGCTTGGAAAGGGTAACAGATACGCAGTATTTT. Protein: CASSLERVTDTQYF.